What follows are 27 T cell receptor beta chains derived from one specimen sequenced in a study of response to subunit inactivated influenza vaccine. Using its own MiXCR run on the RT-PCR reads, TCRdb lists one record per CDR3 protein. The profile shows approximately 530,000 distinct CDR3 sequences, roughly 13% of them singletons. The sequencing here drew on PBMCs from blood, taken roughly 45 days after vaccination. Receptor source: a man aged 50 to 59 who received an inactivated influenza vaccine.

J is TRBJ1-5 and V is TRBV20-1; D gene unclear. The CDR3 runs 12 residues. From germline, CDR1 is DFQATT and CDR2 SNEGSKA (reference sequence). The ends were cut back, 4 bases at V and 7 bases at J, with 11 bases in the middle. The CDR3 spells CSAKEGSQPQHF. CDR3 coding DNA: TGCAGTGCTAAGGAGGGAAGCCAGCCCCAGCATTTT.

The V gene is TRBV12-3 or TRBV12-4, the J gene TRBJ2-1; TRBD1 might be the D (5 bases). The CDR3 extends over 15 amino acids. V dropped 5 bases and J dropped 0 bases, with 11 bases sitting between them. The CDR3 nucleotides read TGTGCCAGCAGTGCTGACAGCCTCTCCTACAATGAGCAGTTCTTC. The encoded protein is CASSADSLSYNEQFF.

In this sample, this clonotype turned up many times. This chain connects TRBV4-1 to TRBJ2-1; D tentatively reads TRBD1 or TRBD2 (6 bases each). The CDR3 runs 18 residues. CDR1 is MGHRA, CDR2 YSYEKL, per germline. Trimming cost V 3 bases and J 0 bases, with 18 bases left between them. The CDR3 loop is CASSQGPRGALSYNEQFF. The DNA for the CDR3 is TGCGCCAGCAGCCAGGGACCAAGGGGGGCCCTCTCCTACAATGAGCAGTTCTTC.

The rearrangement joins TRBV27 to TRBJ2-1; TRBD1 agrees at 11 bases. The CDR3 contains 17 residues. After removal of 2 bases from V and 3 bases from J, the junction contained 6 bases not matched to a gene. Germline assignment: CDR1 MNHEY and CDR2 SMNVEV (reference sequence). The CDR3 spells CASSLIWGTGGYNEQFF. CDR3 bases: TGTGCCAGCAGTTTAATATGGGGGACAGGGGGCTACAATGAGCAGTTCTTC.

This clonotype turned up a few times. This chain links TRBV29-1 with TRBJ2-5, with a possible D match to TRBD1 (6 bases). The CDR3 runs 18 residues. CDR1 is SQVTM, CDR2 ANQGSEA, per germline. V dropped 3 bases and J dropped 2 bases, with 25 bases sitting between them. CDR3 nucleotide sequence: TGCAGCGTTGATCAGGTCAGGGGAGAGGTTCGAAGTCAAGAGACCCAGTACTTC. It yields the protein CSVDQVRGEVRSQETQYF.

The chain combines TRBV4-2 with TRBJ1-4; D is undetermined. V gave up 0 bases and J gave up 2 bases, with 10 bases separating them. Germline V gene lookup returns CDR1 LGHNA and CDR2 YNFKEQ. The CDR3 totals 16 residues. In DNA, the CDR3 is TGTGCCAGCAGCCAAGATCGTAGACACACTAATGAAAAACTGTTTTTT. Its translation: CASSQDRRHTNEKLFF.

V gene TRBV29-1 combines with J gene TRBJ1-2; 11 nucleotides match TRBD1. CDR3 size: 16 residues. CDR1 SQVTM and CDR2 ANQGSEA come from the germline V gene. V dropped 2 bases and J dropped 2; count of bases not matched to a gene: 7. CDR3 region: CSVERDRGGVNYGYTF. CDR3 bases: TGCAGCGTTGAACGGGACAGGGGGGGCGTGAACTATGGCTACACCTTC.

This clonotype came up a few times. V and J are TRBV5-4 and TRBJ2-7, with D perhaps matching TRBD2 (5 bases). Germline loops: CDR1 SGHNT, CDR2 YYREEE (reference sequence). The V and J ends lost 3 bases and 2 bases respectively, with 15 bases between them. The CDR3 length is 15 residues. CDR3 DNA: TGTGCCAGCAGCTGGGATGGACTGCTTACCTACGAGCAGTACTTC. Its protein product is CASSWDGLLTYEQYF. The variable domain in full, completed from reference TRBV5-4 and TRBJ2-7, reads ETGVTQSPTHLIKTRGQQVTLRCSSQSGHNTVSWYQQALGQGPQFIFQYYREEENGRGNFPPRFSGLQFPNYSSELNVNALELDDSALYLCASSWDGLLTYEQYFGPGTRLTVT.

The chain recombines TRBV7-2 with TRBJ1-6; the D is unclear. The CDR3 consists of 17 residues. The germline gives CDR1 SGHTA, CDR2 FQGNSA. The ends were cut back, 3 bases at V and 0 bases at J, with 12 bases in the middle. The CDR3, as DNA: TGTGCCAGCAGCTTGGGCAGGCCTAGCTCCTATAATTCACCCCTCCACTTT. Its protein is CASSLGRPSSYNSPLHF.

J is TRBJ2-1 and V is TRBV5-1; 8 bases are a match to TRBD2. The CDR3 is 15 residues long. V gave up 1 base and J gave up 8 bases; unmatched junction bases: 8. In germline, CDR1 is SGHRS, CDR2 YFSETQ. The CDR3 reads CASSLFGGVKDEQFF. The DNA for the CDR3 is TGCGCCAGCAGCTTGTTCGGGGGGGTTAAGGATGAGCAGTTCTTC.

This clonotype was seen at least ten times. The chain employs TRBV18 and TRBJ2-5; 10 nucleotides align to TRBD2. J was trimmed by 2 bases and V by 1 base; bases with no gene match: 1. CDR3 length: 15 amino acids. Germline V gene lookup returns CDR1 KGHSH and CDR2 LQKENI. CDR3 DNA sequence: TGTGCCAGCTCACCACTAGCGGGGGGACAAGAGACCCAGTACTTC. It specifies CASSPLAGGQETQYF.

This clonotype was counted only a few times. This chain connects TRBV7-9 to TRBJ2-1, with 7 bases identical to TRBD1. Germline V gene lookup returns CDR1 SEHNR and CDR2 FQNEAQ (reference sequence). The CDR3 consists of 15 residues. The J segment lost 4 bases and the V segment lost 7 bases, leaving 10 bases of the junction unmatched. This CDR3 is CASTTGQDLYNEQFF. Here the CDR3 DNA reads TGTGCCAGCACCACCGGACAGGACCTTTACAATGAGCAGTTCTTC.

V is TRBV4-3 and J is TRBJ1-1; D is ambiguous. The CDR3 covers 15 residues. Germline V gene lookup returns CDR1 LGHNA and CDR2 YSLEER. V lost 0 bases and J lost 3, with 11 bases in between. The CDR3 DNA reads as TGCGCCAGCAGCCAAGAAAGCAACGGCTACACTGAAGCTTTCTTT. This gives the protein CASSQESNGYTEAFF.

The CDR3 spells CASTQGGGQAQETQYF. CDR3 sequence (DNA): TGTGCCAGCACCCAAGGGGGAGGGCAGGCACAAGAGACCCAGTACTTC. The V gene is TRBV7-8, the J gene TRBJ2-5; D is possibly TRBD2 (7 bases). V was cut by 7 bases and J by 2 bases, with 20 bases left in between. The CDR3 is 16 residues long. Looked up from germline, CDR1 is SGHVS and CDR2 is FQNEAQ.

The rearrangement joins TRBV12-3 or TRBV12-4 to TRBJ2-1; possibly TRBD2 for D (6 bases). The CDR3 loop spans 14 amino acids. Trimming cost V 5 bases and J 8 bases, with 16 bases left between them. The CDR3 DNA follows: TGTGCCAGCAGTGACCCCAGGAGGAGGGATGAGCAGTTCTTC. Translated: CASSDPRRRDEQFF.

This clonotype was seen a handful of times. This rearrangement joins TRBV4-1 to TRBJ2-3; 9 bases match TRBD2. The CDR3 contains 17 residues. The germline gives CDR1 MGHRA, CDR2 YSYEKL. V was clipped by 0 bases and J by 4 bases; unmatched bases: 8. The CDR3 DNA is TGCGCCAGCAGCCAAGAGGGCTGGACTAGCGCAGCAGATACGCAGTATTTT. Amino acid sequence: CASSQEGWTSAADTQYF.

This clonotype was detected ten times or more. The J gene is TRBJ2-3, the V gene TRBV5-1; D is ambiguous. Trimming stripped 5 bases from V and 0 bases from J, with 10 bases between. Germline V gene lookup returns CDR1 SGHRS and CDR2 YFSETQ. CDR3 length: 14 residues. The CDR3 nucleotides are TGCGCCAGCAGACCATCCTCTAGCACAGATACGCAGTATTTT. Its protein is CASRPSSSTDTQYF.

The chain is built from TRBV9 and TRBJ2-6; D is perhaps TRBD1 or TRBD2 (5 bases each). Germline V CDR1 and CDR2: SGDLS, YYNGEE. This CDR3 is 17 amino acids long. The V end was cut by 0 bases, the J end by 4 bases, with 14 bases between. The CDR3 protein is CASSVEVGESGANVLTF. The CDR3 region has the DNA TGTGCCAGCAGCGTAGAGGTGGGGGAATCCGGGGCCAACGTCCTGACTTTC.

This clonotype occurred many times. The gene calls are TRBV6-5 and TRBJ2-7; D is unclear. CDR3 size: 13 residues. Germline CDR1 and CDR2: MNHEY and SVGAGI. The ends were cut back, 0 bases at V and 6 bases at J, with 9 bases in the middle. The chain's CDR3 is CASSYSTWGEQYF. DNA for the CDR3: TGTGCCAGCAGTTACTCGACTTGGGGCGAGCAGTACTTC.

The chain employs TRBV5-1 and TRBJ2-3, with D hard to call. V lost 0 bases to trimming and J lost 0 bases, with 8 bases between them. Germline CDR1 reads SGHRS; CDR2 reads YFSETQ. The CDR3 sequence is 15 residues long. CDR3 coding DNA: TGCGCCAGCAGCTTGGAATATATCAGCACAGATACGCAGTATTTT. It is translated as CASSLEYISTDTQYF.

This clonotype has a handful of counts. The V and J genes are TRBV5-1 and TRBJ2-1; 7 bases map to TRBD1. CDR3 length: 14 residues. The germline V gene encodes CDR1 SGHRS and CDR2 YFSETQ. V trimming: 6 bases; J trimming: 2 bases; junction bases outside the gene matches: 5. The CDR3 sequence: CASNLDRTYNEQFF. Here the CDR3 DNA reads TGCGCCAGCAATTTGGACAGGACCTACAATGAGCAGTTCTTC.

CDR3 bases: TGCGCCAGCAGCGTAGGACAGAGAAGATCCTACGAGCAGTACTTC. It codes for CASSVGQRRSYEQYF. The chain carries TRBV5-1 and TRBJ2-7; D perhaps matches TRBD1 (6 bases). This CDR3 spans 15 amino acids. V dropped 4 bases and J dropped 1 base, with 15 bases sitting between them. The germline V gene has CDR1 SGHRS and CDR2 YFSETQ.

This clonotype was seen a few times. The CDR3 nucleotides are TGTGCCACCAGCAGAGATATTTCGGTGAATTCACCCCTCCACTTT. Translating gives CATSRDISVNSPLHF. The V call is TRBV15, the J call TRBJ1-6; D unclear. Trimming took off 0 bases at V and 7 bases at J, with 10 bases between the two ends. The CDR3 extends over 15 amino acids. CDR1 is LNHNV and CDR2 is YYDKDF in the germline V gene (reference sequence).

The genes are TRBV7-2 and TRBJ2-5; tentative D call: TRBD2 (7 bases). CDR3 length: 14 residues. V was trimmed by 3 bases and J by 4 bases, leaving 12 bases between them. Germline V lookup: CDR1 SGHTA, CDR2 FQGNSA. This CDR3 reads CASSFGGGLETQYF. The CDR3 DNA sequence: TGTGCCAGCAGCTTTGGGGGGGGGCTAGAGACCCAGTACTTC.

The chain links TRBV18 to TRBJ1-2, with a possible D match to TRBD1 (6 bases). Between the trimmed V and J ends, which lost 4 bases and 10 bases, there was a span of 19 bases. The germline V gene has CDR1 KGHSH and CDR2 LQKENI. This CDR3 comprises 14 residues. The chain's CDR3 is CASSLYRALRDYTF. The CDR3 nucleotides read TGTGCCAGCTCACTGTACAGGGCCCTACGTGACTACACCTTC.

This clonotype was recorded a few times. The CDR3 DNA follows: TGTGCCACGTCGGGCGAGGGTAAGGGATCCTACAATGAGCAGTTCTTC. It yields the protein CATSGEGKGSYNEQFF. This chain joins TRBV24-1 and TRBJ2-1, with D possibly TRBD2 on 5 matching bases. The V end was cut by 10 bases, the J end by 1 base, with 19 bases between. The CDR3 contains 16 residues. Germline V gene data show CDR1 as KGHDR and CDR2 as SFDVKD.

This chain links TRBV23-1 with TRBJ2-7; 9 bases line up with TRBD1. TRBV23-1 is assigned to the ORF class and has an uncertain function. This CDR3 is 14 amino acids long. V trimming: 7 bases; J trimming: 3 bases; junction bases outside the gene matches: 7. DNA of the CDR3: TGCGCCAGCACCCGGGACAGGGCCCGCTACGAGCAGTACTTC. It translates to CASTRDRARYEQYF.